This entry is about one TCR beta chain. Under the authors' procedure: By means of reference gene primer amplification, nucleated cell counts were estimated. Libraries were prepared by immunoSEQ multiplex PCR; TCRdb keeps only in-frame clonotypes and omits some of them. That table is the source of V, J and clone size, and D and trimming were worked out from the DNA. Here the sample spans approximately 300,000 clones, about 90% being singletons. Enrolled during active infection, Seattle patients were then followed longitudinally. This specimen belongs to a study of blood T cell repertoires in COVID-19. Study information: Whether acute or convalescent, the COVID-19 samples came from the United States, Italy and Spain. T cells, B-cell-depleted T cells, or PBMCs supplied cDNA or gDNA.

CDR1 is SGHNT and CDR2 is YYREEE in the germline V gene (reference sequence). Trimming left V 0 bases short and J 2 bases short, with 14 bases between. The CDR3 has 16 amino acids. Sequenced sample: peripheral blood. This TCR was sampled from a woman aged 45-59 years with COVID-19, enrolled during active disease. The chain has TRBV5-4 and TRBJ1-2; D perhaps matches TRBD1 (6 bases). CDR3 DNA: TGTGCCAGCAGCTTGGGGGCAGGGGCGGCAAACTATGGCTACACCTTC. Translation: CASSLGAGAANYGYTF. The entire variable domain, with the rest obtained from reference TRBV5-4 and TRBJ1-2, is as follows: ETGVTQSPTHLIKTRGQQVTLRCSSQSGHNTVSWYQQALGQGPQFIFQYYREEENGRGNFPPRFSGLQFPNYSSELNVNALELDDSALYLCASSLGAGAANYGYTFGSGTRLTVV.